This T cell receptor (beta chain) was recorded in a study of patients and donors after allogeneic stem cell transplantation (dated by TCRdb to about 2020). Libraries were built with RT-PCR. Instrument used: NextSeq 550. TCRdb itself trimmed the public reads at Q25 with fastp, ran MiXCR and retained productive beta chains. Each CDR3 protein gets just one entry, which takes the most common genes and DNA from the rows behind it. For this sample the table gives about 230,000 distinct CDR3 sequences, of which approximately 14% were detected only once. In total, the top ten clones hold approximately 10% of the sample. This clonotype was observed a single time. What antigen it recognizes has not been identified. No much larger clone is present one base from it, and per-base qualities are unavailable. One read gives only weak evidence. This clonotype was obtained from a human donor who was either an allogeneic HSCT recipient or a stem cell or donor lymphocyte infusion donor (not recorded which). It is not recorded whose cells these are; they may come from a transplant donor. The source material was blood, either unsorted or a sorted T cell fraction (not recorded which).

The sequence in DNA is TGTGCCAGCTCACCACAGATTATAGCCACAGATACGCAGTATTTT. It translates as CASSPQIIATDTQYF. The rearrangement combines TRBV18 with TRBJ2-3, with an unclear D gene assignment. CDR1 is given as KGHSH and CDR2 as LQKENI, both from the germline V gene. V loses 1 base of germline sequence and J loses 2 bases, and the interval between the two ends is 10 bases. The CDR3 contains 15 residues, cysteine and phenylalanine counted. Kept here is only the CDR3 DNA, which spans 45 bases and is read in frame from base 1. Full variable domain (CDR3 extended with the reference TRBV18 and TRBJ2-3 proteins): NAGVMQNPRHLVRRRGQEARLRCSPMKGHSHVYWYRQLPEEGLKFMVYLQKENIIDESGMPKERFSAEFPKEGPSILRIQQVVRGDSAAYFCASSPQIIATDTQYFGPGTRLTVL.